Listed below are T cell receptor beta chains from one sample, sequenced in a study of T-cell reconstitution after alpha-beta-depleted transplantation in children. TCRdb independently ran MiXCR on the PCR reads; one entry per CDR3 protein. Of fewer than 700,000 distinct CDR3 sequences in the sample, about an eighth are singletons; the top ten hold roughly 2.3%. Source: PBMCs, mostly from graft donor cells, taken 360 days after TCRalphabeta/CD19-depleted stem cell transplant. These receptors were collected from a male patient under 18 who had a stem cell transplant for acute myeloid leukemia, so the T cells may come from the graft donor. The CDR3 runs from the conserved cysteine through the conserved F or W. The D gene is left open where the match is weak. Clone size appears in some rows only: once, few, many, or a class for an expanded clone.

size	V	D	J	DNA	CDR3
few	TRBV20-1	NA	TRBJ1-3	TGCAGTGCTAGAGCCCCTGAAAGCAGCTCTGGAAACACCATATATTTT	CSARAPESSSGNTIYF
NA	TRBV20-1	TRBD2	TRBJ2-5	TGCAGTGCTGGGGGACTAGCGGATCTGTACCAAGAGACCCAGTACTTC	CSAGGLADLYQETQYF
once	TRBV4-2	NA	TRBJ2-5	TGTGCCAGCAGCCAACACCACCTGAAAGGGGTTTTGGAGACCCAGTACTTC	CASSQHHLKGVLETQYF
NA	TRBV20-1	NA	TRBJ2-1	TGCAGTGCAGAACTAGGACAAAGCTCCTACAATGAGCAGTTCTTC	CSAELGQSSYNEQFF
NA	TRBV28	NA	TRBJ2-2	TGTGCCAGCAGCACTAGACGGGGAACGAACACCGGGGAGCTGTTTTTT	CASSTRRGTNTGELFF
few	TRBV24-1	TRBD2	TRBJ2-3	TGTGCCACCAGTGAACTACTAGCGGGAGGGACAGATACGCAGTATTTT	CATSELLAGGTDTQYF
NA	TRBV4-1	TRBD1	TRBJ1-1	TGCGCCAGCAGCCACCCGACAGGGCTCACTGAAGCTTTCTTT	CASSHPTGLTEAFF
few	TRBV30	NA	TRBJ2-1	TGTGCCTGGAGTGTACGGGGACTTCACAATGAGCAGTTCTTC	CAWSVRGLHNEQFF
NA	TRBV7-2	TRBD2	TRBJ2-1	TGTGCCTCCCTGCTAGCGGGAGCGAAGGGTGAGCAGTTCTTC	CASLLAGAKGEQFF
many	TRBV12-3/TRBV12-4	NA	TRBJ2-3	TGTGCCAGCAGCCCGCGAGTGGGGGAAGGGCTCACAGATACGCAGTATTTT	CASSPRVGEGLTDTQYF
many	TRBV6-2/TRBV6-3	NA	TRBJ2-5	TGTGCCAGCAGTGAGGACAGACGGAGGGAGACCCAGTACTTC	CASSEDRRRETQYF
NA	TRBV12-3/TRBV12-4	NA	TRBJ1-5	TGTGCCAGCAGAGCTATTTGGGGGGAGCCCCAGCATTTT	CASRAIWGEPQHF
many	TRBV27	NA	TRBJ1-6	TGTGCCAGCAGCTTGTTAGGCGGTTATAATTCACCCCTCCACTTT	CASSLLGGYNSPLHF
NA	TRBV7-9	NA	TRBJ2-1	TGTGCCAGCAGACCCCGACCGGGGATGAGGACCTACAATGAGCAGTTCTTC	CASRPRPGMRTYNEQFF
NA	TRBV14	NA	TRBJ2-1	TGTGCCAGCAGCCAAGAAGAAGGCCTGGTCTCCTACAATGAGCAGTTCTTC	CASSQEEGLVSYNEQFF
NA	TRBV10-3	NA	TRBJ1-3	TGTGCCATCAGGGGGGACTTTTCCGGAAACACCATATATTTT	CAIRGDFSGNTIYF
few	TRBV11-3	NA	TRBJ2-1	TGTGCCAGCAGCTTTTTTCATCGACATGAGCAGTTCTTC	CASSFFHRHEQFF
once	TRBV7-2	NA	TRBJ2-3	TGTGCCAGCAGCTCATACAGCACAGATACGCAGTATTTT	CASSSYSTDTQYF
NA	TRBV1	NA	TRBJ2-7	TGCACCAGCAGCCACGTTAGCGGGAGAAAAGAGCAGTACTTC	CTSSHVSGRKEQYF
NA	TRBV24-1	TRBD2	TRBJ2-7	TGTGCCACCAGTGAGTTACTAGCGGGACGATCCTACGAGCAGTACTTC	CATSELLAGRSYEQYF
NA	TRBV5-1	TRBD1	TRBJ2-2	TGCGCCAGCAGCTTCCTGGGACAGGGGTACACCGGGGAGCTGTTTTTT	CASSFLGQGYTGELFF
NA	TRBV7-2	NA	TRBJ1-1	TGTGCCAGCAGCCATGGGGTCCTTGAAGCTTTCTTT	CASSHGVLEAFF
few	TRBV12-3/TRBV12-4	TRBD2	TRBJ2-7	TGTGCCAGCAGTTCAGGTGGGACTAGCGGCTACGAGCAGTACTTC	CASSSGGTSGYEQYF
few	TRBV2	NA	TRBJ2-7	TGTGCCAGCAGTGAGAAGGGAGTCCCCTTGTGGGTTCGTGGGTACTTC	CASSEKGVPLWVRGYF
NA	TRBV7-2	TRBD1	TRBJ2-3	TGTGCCAGCAGCTTGGGGGGGACAGGGGGCACAGATACGCAGTATTTT	CASSLGGTGGTDTQYF
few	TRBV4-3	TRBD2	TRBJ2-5	TGCGCCAGCAGCCAAGATGGGGCGGCGGGAGGCCCCCAAGAGACCCAGTACTTC	CASSQDGAAGGPQETQYF
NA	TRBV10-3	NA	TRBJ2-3	TGTGCCATCAGTGAGTGGGGAAGCGGCCGATCGACAGATACGCAGTATTTT	CAISEWGSGRSTDTQYF
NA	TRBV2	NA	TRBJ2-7	TGTGCCAGCGTGACAGTGGCGAGGGCAAAAATGGACGAGCAGTACTTC	CASVTVARAKMDEQYF
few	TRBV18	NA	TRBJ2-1	TGTGCCAGCTCACTTCGACAGGTGAATGAGCAGTTCTTC	CASSLRQVNEQFF
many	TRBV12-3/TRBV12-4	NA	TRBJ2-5	TGTGCCAGCAGTTTCGGGGAGCAGACCCAGTACTTC	CASSFGEQTQYF
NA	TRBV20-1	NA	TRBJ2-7	TGCAGTGCTAGAGATCAGAGGCGGGACCCCGGAGTGGAGCAGTACTTC	CSARDQRRDPGVEQYF
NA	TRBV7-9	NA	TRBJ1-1	TGTGCCAGCAGCTCACCAGCGACCGCTCTGAACACTGAAGCTTTCTTT	CASSSPATALNTEAFF
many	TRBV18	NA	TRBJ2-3	TGTGCCAGCTCACCACCCAAGAGGGGTGGCACAGATACGCAGTATTTT	CASSPPKRGGTDTQYF
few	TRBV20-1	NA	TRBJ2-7	TGCAGTGCTAGAGATCGGTATTACAAAGCCTCCTACGAGCAGTACTTC	CSARDRYYKASYEQYF
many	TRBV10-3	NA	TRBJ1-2	TGTGCCATCAGGCCTCCAGGGGATCGTGGCTACACCTTC	CAIRPPGDRGYTF